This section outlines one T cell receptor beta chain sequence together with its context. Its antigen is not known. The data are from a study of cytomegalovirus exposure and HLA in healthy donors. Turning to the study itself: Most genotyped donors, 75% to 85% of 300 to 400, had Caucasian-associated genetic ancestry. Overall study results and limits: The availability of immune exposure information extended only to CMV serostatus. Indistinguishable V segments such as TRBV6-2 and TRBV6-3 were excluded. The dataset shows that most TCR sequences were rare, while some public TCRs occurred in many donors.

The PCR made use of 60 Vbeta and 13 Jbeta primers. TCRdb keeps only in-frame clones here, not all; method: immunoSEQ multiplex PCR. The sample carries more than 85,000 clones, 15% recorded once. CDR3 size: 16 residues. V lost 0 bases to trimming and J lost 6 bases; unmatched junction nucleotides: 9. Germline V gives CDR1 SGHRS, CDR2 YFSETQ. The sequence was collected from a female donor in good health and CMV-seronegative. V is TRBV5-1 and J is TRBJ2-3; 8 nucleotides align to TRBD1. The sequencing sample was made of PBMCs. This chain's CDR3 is CASSLEAAGGWDTQYF. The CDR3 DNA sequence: TGCGCCAGCAGCTTGGAAGCGGCAGGGGGCTGGGATACGCAGTATTTT.